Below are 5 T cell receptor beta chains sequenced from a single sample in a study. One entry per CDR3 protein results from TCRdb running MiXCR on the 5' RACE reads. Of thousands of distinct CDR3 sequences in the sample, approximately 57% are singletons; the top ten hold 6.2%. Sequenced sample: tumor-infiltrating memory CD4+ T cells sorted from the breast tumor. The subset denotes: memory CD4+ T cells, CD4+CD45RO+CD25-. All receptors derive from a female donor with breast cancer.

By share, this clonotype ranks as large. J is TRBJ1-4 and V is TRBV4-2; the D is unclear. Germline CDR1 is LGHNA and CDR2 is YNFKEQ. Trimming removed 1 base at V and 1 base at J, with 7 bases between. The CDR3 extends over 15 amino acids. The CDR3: CASSQADGTNEKLFF. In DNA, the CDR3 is TGTGCCAGCAGCCAAGCTGACGGAACTAATGAAAAACTGTTTTTT.

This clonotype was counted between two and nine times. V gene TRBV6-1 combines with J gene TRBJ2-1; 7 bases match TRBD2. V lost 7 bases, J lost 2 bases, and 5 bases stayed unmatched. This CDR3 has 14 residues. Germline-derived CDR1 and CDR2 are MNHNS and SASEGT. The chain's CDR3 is CASTLGGTYNEQFF. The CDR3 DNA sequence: TGTGCCAGCACCCTGGGGGGGACCTACAATGAGCAGTTCTTC.

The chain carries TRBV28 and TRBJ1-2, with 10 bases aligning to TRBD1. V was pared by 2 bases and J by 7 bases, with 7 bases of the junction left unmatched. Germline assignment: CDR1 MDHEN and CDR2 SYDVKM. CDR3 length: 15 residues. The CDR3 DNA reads TGTGCCAGCAGTTTAGGGGGACAGGGGATTTCTGGCTACACCTTC. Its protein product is CASSLGGQGISGYTF.

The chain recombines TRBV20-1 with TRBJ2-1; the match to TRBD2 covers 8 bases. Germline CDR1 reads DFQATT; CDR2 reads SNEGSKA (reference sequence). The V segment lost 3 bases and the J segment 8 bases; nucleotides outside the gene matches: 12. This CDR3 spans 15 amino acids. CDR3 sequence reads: CSASAGGGHGYEQFF. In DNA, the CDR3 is TGCAGTGCTAGCGCGGGAGGTGGCCATGGGTATGAGCAGTTCTTC.

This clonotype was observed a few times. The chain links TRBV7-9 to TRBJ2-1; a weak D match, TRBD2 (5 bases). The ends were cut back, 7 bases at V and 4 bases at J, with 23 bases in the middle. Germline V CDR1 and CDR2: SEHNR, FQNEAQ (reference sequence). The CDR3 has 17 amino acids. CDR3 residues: CASISRQREPGYNEQFF. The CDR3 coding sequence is TGTGCCAGCATATCCCGCCAACGGGAACCCGGATACAATGAGCAGTTCTTC.